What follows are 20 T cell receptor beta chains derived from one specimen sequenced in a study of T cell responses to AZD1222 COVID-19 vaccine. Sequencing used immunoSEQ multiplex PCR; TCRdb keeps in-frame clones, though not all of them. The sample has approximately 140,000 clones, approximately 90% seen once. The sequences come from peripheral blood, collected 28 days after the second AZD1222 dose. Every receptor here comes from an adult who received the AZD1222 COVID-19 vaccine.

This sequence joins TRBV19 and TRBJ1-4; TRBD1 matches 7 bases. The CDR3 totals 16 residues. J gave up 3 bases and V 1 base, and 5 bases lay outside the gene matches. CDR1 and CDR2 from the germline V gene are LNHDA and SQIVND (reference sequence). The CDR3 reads CASSIAKTGPNEKLFF. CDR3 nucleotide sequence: TGTGCCAGTAGTATAGCCAAGACAGGGCCTAATGAAAAACTGTTTTTT. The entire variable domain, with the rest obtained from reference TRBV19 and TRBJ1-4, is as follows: DGGITQSPKYLFRKEGQNVTLSCEQNLNHDAMYWYRQDPGQGLRLIYYSQIVNDFQKGDIAEGYSVSREKKESFPLTVTSAQKNPTAFYLCASSIAKTGPNEKLFFGSGTQLSVL.

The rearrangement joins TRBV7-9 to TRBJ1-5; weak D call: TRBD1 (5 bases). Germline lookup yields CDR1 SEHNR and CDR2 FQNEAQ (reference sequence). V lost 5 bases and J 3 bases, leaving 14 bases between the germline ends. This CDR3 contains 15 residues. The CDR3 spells CASSPWGGANQPQHF. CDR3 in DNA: TGTGCCAGCAGCCCCTGGGGCGGGGCCAATCAGCCCCAGCATTTT.

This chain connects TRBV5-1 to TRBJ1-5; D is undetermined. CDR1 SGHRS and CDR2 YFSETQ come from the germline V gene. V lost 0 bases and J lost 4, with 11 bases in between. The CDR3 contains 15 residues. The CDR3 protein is CASSLAGEDNQPQHF. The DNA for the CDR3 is TGCGCCAGCAGCTTGGCCGGTGAAGATAATCAGCCCCAGCATTTT.

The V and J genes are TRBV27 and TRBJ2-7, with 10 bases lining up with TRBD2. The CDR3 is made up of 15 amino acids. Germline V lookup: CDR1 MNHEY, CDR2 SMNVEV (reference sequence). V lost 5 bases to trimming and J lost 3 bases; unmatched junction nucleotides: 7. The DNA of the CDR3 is TGTGCCAGCAGTGAAATAGCGGGAGGCCGCTACGAGCAGTACTTC. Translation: CASSEIAGGRYEQYF.

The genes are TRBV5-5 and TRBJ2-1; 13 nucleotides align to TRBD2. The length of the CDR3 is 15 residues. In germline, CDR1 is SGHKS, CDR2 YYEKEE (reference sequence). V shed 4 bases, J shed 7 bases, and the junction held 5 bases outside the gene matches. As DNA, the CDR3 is TGTGCCAGCAGCCTAAGGACTAGCGGGAGAAATGAGCAGTTCTTC. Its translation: CASSLRTSGRNEQFF.

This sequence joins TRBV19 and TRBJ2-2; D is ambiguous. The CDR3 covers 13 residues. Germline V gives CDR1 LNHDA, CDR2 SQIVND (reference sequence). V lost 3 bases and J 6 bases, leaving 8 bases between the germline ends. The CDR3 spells CASSISDPGELFF. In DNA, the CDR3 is TGTGCCAGTAGTATTTCTGATCCCGGGGAGCTGTTTTTT.

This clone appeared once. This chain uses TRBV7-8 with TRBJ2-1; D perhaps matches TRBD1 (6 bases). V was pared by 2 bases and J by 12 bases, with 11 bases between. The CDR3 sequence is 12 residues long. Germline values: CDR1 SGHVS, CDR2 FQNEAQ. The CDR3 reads CASSLNRVGQFF. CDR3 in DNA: TGTGCCAGCAGCTTAAACAGGGTAGGGCAGTTCTTC.

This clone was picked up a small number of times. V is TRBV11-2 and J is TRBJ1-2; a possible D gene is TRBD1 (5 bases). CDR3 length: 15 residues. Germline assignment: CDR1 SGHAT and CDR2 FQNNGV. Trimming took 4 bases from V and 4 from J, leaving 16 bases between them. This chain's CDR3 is CASSSGTANIYGYTF. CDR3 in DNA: TGTGCCAGCAGCTCCGGGACGGCCAACATCTATGGCTACACCTTC.

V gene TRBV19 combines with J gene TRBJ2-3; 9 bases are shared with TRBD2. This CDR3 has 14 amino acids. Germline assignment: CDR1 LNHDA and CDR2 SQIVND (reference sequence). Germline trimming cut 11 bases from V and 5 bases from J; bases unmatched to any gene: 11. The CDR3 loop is CAASPAGGIDTQYF. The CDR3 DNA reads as TGTGCCGCTTCCCCAGCGGGGGGTATAGATACGCAGTATTTT.

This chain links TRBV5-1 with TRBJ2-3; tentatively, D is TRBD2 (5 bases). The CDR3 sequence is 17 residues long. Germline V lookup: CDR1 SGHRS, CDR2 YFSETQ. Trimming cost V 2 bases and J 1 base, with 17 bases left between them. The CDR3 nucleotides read TGCGCCAGCAGCTTTGATCTTAGGACTCGCGGCACAGATACGCAGTATTTT. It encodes CASSFDLRTRGTDTQYF.

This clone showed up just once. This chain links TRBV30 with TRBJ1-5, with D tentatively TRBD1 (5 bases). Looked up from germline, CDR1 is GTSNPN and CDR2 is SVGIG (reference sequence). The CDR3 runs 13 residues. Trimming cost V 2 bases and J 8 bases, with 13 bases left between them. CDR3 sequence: CAWSPGRGEPQHF. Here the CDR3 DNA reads TGTGCCTGGAGTCCGGGGAGGGGTGAGCCCCAGCATTTT.

The CDR3 reads CASSAGTDYQPQHF. The CDR3 bases are TGTGCCAGCAGTGCCGGGACAGACTACCAGCCCCAGCATTTT. The gene calls are TRBV2 and TRBJ1-5; TRBD1 matches at 7 bases. CDR1 is SNHLY and CDR2 is FYNNEI in the germline V gene. The CDR3 loop spans 14 amino acids. With V trimmed by 4 bases and J by 7 bases, 7 bases remained unmatched.

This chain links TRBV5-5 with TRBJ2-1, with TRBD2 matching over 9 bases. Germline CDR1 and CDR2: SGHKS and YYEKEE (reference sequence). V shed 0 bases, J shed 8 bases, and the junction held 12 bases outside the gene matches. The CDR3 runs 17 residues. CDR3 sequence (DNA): TGTGCCAGCAGCTTGGATAGCGGGGGTTACGAGAGGTATGAGCAGTTCTTC. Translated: CASSLDSGGYERYEQFF.

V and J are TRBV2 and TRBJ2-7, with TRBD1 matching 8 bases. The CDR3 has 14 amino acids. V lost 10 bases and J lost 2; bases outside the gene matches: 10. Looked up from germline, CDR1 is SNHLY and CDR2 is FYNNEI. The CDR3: CATARGPITYEQYF. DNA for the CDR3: TGTGCCACTGCCAGGGGGCCGATCACCTACGAGCAGTACTTC.

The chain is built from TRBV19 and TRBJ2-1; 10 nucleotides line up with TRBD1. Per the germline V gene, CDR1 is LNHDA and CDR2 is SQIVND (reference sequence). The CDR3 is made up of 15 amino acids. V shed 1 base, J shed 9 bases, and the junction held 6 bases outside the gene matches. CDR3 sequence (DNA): TGTGCCAGTAGTATAGGGCGACAGGGGGCGGTTGAGCAGTTCTTC. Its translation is CASSIGRQGAVEQFF.

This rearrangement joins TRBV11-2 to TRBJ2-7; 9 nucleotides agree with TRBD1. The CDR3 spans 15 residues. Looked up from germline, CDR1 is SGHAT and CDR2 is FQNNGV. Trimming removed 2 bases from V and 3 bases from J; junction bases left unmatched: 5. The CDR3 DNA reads TGTGCCAGCAGCTTATCGCACAGGGGGCTCTACGAGCAGTACTTC. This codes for CASSLSHRGLYEQYF.

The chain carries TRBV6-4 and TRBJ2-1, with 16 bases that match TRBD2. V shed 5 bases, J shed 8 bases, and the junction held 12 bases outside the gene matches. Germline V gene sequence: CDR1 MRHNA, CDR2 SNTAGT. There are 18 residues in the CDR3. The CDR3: CASSKGTSGGALADEQFF. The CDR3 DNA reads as TGTGCCAGCAGTAAAGGGACTAGCGGGGGGGCCCTAGCAGATGAGCAGTTCTTC.

DNA of the CDR3: TGTGCCAGCAGCCGACGGGGGGCCCGTGATGGTACGCAGTATTTT. Encoded protein: CASSRRGARDGTQYF. V and J are TRBV6-5 and TRBJ2-3; possibly TRBD2 for D (7 bases). This CDR3 contains 15 residues. CDR1 MNHEY and CDR2 SVGAGI come from the germline V gene. Trimming took 6 bases from V and 8 from J, leaving 21 bases between them.

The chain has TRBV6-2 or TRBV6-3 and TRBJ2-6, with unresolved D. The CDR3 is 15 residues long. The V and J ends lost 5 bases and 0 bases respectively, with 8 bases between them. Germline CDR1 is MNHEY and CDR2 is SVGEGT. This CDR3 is CASSGSGSGANVLTF. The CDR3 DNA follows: TGTGCCAGCAGTGGCTCAGGCTCTGGGGCCAACGTCCTGACTTTC.

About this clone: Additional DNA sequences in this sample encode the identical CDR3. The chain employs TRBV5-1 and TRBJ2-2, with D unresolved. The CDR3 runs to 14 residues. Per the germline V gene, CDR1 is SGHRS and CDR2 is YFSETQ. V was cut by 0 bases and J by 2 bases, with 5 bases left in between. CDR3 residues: CASSLGGNTGELFF. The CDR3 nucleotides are TGCGCCAGCAGCTTGGGGGGAAACACCGGGGAGCTGTTTTTT.